This T cell receptor (beta chain) was recovered during a study of blood T cells in healthy people across ages. With a J-beta primer mix and a sample-barcoded 5' primer, a second PCR ran roughly 6 to 11 cycles. TCRdb reprocessed the 5' RACE reads with MiXCR, giving one entry per CDR3 protein. The sample records 850,000 to 950,000 distinct CDR3 sequences, more than 25% being singletons. CDR1 and CDR2 from the germline V gene are MDHEN and SYDVKM. This CDR3 is built from 16 residues. V dropped 6 bases and J dropped 0 bases, with 12 bases sitting between them. This clonotype was detected ten times or more.

The chain recombines TRBV28 with TRBJ2-6; D is undetermined. The source material was blood. The receptor was isolated from an elderly woman in good health. The CDR3 coding sequence is TGTGCCAGCAGCCGGCAGGTTTCCTCTGGGGCCAACGTCCTGACTTTC. As protein: CASSRQVSSGANVLTF.